These 4 T cell receptor beta chains originate from one sample sequenced in a study of blood T cell repertoires in COVID-19 (dated by TCRdb to 2019 to 2021). Receptors were amplified or captured by the immunoSEQ multiplex PCR assay. TCRdb's version of the immuneACCESS table is confined to in-frame rearrangements and falls short of the full clone set. An unresolved V gene accounts for under half of the shortfall where checked; the remainder is of unknown origin. In all, the sample holds about 220,000 clones, and around 80% of those were seen once. Of the sample, approximately 7.2% is held by the ten largest clones. Sequenced sample: peripheral blood. These TCRs come from a woman aged 70-85 years with acute or convalescent COVID-19.

The sample holds a few counts of this clone. V is TRBV30 and J is TRBJ2-3; no clear D gene. The V gene's germline CDR1 is GTSNPN and CDR2 SVGIG (reference sequence). This CDR3 has 13 amino acids. The ends were cut back, 0 bases at V and 5 bases at J, with 9 bases in the middle. CDR3 nucleotides: TGTGCCTGGAGTGTAACAGCTCAAGATACGCAGTATTTT. Translating it yields CAWSVTAQDTQYF.

This clone appeared a single time. The CDR3 coding sequence is TGTGCCAGCAGTGATTGGGGGGGAACAGACACTGAAGCTTTCTTT. This gives the protein CASSDWGGTDTEAFF. The chain couples TRBV25-1 to TRBJ1-1, with a tentative D call TRBD1 (5 bases). Germline CDR1 MGHDK, CDR2 SYGVNS. This CDR3 comprises 15 residues. V was pared by 3 bases and J by 3 bases, with 14 bases between.

The V call is TRBV7-2, the J call TRBJ2-1; the match to TRBD1 covers 10 bases. Germline CDR1 reads SGHTA; CDR2 reads FQGNSA. J gave up 4 bases and V 1 base, and 4 bases lay outside the gene matches. This CDR3 has 16 residues. CDR3 protein: CASSLEGTGAYNEQFF. CDR3 nucleotides: TGTGCCAGCAGCTTAGAGGGGACAGGGGCTTACAATGAGCAGTTCTTC.

A few counts support this clone. The chain links TRBV6-1 to TRBJ2-7; TRBD1 might be the D (6 bases). Trimming took off 5 bases at V and 3 bases at J, with 8 bases between the two ends. The germline V gene has CDR1 MNHNS and CDR2 SASEGT. The CDR3 spans 12 residues. Written as DNA, the CDR3 is TGTGCCAGCAGTCAGGGGTACTACGAGCAGTACTTC. It encodes CASSQGYYEQYF.